This TCR beta chain was identified in a study of blood T cell repertoires in COVID-19. In the study overall: PBMCs, B-cell-depleted T cells, or T cells provided the cDNA or gDNA that made up the material.

TCRdb's table, derived via immunoSEQ multiplex PCR, lists solely in-frame clones and lacks some. The repertoire includes a few hundred thousand clones, 85% to 90% of them detected once, and about 6% sits in the top ten. This CDR3 region has 14 residues. V lost 3 bases, J lost 6 bases, and 12 bases lay in between. Germline assignment: CDR1 SGHRS and CDR2 YFSETQ. Source material: peripheral blood. The chain couples TRBV5-1 to TRBJ1-4; D is undetermined. The TCR comes from a woman aged 45-60 years with COVID-19, enrolled during active disease. The DNA of the CDR3 is TGCGCCAGCAGCTCGCGGACCGGGGATGAAAAACTGTTTTTT. Protein: CASSSRTGDEKLFF.